The TCR beta chain described here comes from a study of cytomegalovirus exposure and HLA in healthy donors. General study results and limits: Prediction of most subjects' HLA-A and HLA-B alleles by TCR beta sequences was reportedly accurate.

This donor's record omits CMV serostatus. In the PCR, 60 Vbeta and 13 Jbeta primers were used. Generated by immunoSEQ multiplex PCR, the TCRdb table keeps only in-frame clones and is missing some. The table has 180,000 or so clones, 55% to 75% seen once. For this clone: What it recognizes is unknown.

What was sequenced was PBMCs. The clonotype originates from a human donor in good health.

The CDR3 nucleotides are TGTGCCAGCAGCTTGGGACAGGGAACCGGTGAGCAGTACTTC. It yields the protein CASSLGQGTGEQYF. The chain is built from TRBV5-4 and TRBJ2-7; 7 bases are shared with TRBD1. The CDR3 covers 14 residues. CDR1 and CDR2 (germline): SGHNT, YYREEE (reference sequence). Trimming took 0 bases from V and 7 from J; bases not matched to a gene: 7. Full variable domain (missing parts from reference TRBV5-4 and TRBJ2-7): ETGVTQSPTHLIKTRGQQVTLRCSSQSGHNTVSWYQQALGQGPQFIFQYYREEENGRGNFPPRFSGLQFPNYSSELNVNALELDDSALYLCASSLGQGTGEQYFGPGTRLTVT.